The 2 T cell receptor beta chains below were found in one sample sequenced in a study of T cell repertoires in cytomegalovirus infection. TCRdb fed the reads into MiXCR, producing one record per CDR3 protein. The profile shows more than 350,000 distinct CDR3 sequences, about a third of them singletons. The material sequenced was PBMCs. The receptor source for this set is a human donor in good health (CMV status not recorded). Some clones in this sample may be carry-over from other donors' samples.

This chain connects TRBV27 to TRBJ1-2; D unclear. CDR1 is MNHEY and CDR2 is SMNVEV in the germline V gene (reference sequence). CDR3 size: 16 residues. Trimming removed 0 bases from V and 2 bases from J, with 13 bases in between. The CDR3 here is CASSLSGRAANYGYTF. DNA of the CDR3: TGTGCCAGCAGTTTATCTGGGCGTGCAGCCAACTATGGCTACACCTTC.

This clonotype was seen more than once but under ten times. The J gene is TRBJ2-2, the V gene TRBV20-1; tentatively, D is TRBD1 (6 bases). The ends were cut back, 0 bases at V and 3 bases at J, with 11 bases in the middle. The CDR3 has 15 residues. From germline, CDR1 is DFQATT and CDR2 SNEGSKA (reference sequence). CDR3 residues: CSARDQGSDTGELFF. As DNA, the CDR3 is TGCAGTGCTAGAGATCAGGGGTCGGACACCGGGGAGCTGTTTTTT.